These 32 T cell receptor beta chains share one sample of origin, sequenced in a study of blood T cells in healthy people across ages. Primed by a sample-barcoded 5' primer and a J-beta primer mix, a second PCR proceeded for about 6 to 12 cycles. Each CDR3 protein is one row after TCRdb ran MiXCR on the 5' RACE reads. The data show around 600,000 distinct CDR3 sequences, around 48% seen once. The sample comprised blood. All receptors come from a man older than 75 in good health.

The V gene is TRBV5-1, the J gene TRBJ1-4, with 11 bases lining up with TRBD1. The trim removed 4 bases at V and 12 bases at J, leaving 11 bases unmatched. The CDR3 covers 15 residues. Germline CDR1 reads SGHRS; CDR2 reads YFSETQ. CDR3 amino acids: CASSKEGQGEKELFF. Written as DNA, the CDR3 is TGCGCCAGCAGCAAAGAGGGACAGGGGGAGAAAGAACTGTTTTTT.

The chain joins TRBV7-2 to TRBJ2-5; D call uncertain. The CDR3 contains 14 residues. V dropped 1 base and J dropped 11 bases, with 17 bases sitting between them. Germline V lookup: CDR1 SGHTA, CDR2 FQGNSA. The CDR3 nucleotides are TGTGCCAGCAGCTTAGTCTGGGCAAACAATGAGCAGTACTTC. Its protein product is CASSLVWANNEQYF.

V gene TRBV15 combines with J gene TRBJ1-1; unclear D gene. The CDR3 extends over 13 amino acids. In germline, CDR1 is LNHNV, CDR2 YYDKDF (reference sequence). The V end was cut by 8 bases, the J end by 7 bases, with 17 bases between. CDR3 nucleotide sequence: TGTGCCACCTCAACTATACCCAGCGGTGAAGCTTTCTTT. This translates into CATSTIPSGEAFF.

The V and J genes are TRBV6-6 and TRBJ2-1; 11 bases line up with TRBD1. With 2 bases clipped from V and 4 bases from J, the junction kept 1 base outside the gene matches. The V gene's germline CDR1 is MNHNY and CDR2 SVGAGI (reference sequence). The CDR3 totals 15 residues. The CDR3 DNA reads as TGTGCCAGCAGTTACGGGACAGGGGGATACAATGAGCAGTTCTTC. Translation gives CASSYGTGGYNEQFF.

This clonotype was found once. This clone may be a read error of a much larger clone one base away. The V gene is TRBV6-5, the J gene TRBJ2-5; D is ambiguous. The germline gives CDR1 MNHEY, CDR2 SVGAGI. The CDR3 extends over 11 amino acids. With 3 bases removed from V and 13 bases from J, the gap between germline ends came to 12 bases. CDR3 sequence: CASSYADERYF. The CDR3 DNA reads as TGTGCCAGCAGTTATGCGGACGAGCGGTACTTC.

The table lists this clonotype with a count of one. Being one base from a much bigger clone, this may be a read error. This chain links TRBV6-6 with TRBJ1-5; maybe TRBD1 (6 bases). CDR1 and CDR2 from the germline V gene are MNHNY and SVGAGI (reference sequence). Trimming took off 4 bases at V and 6 bases at J, with 10 bases between the two ends. The CDR3 totals 13 residues. CDR3 region: CASSCGGGQPQHF. CDR3 DNA sequence: TGTGCCAGCAGTTGCGGAGGGGGTCAGCCCCAGCATTTT.

The V gene is TRBV5-6, the J gene TRBJ2-6; possible D gene TRBD1, 6 bases. CDR1 and CDR2 from the germline V gene are SGHDT and YYEEEE. The V and J ends lost 5 bases and 0 bases respectively, with 21 bases between them. The CDR3 runs to 19 residues. The CDR3: CASSWSYPRGYSGANVLTF. The CDR3 DNA sequence: TGTGCCAGCAGTTGGTCGTACCCCAGGGGATACTCTGGGGCCAACGTCCTGACTTTC.

V usage is TRBV9 and J usage is TRBJ2-3; 7 bases align to TRBD1. With V trimmed by 1 base and J by 4 bases, 6 bases remained unmatched. Germline lookup yields CDR1 SGDLS and CDR2 YYNGEE. The CDR3 length is 15 residues. The CDR3 nucleotides read TGTGCCAGCAGCGTATCAGAGGGGGCCCCAGATACGCAGTATTTT. It specifies CASSVSEGAPDTQYF. Drawing the rest from reference TRBV9 and TRBJ2-3, the complete variable domain is DSGVTQTPKHLITATGQRVTLRCSPRSGDLSVYWYQQSLDQGLQFLIQYYNGEERAKGNILERFSAQQFPDLHSELNLSSLELGDSALYFCASSVSEGAPDTQYFGPGTRLTVL.

This clonotype occurred a few times. The genes are TRBV20-1 and TRBJ2-7, with TRBD1 matching over 7 bases. CDR1 DFQATT and CDR2 SNEGSKA come from the germline V gene (reference sequence). The CDR3 has 15 residues. V was pared by 5 bases and J by 2 bases, with 12 bases of the junction left unmatched. The CDR3 loop is CSAGRQGGRAYEQYF. The CDR3 DNA follows: TGCAGTGCTGGCCGACAGGGTGGGAGAGCCTACGAGCAGTACTTC.

The rearrangement links TRBV14 to TRBJ2-5, with no clear D. The length of the CDR3 is 14 residues. V was clipped by 6 bases and J by 11 bases, with 22 bases between them. The germline CDR1 and CDR2 sequences are SGHDN and FVKESK. CDR3 protein: CASSLGLGMDEQYF. The CDR3 nucleotides read TGTGCCAGCAGTCTGGGCCTAGGGATGGATGAGCAGTACTTC.

This chain connects TRBV6-5 to TRBJ2-5; D perhaps matches TRBD2 (5 bases). This CDR3 has 14 amino acids. Trimming pared 5 bases from V and 13 bases from J, leaving 23 bases between. Germline V lookup: CDR1 MNHEY, CDR2 SVGAGI. The CDR3 loop is CASSLTGRLTEGYF. The CDR3 nucleotides are TGTGCCAGCAGTCTTACTGGTCGACTCACCGAGGGGTACTTC.

This chain joins TRBV20-1 and TRBJ1-2, with D tentatively TRBD1 (5 bases). This CDR3 contains 12 residues. The V and J ends lost 6 bases and 4 bases respectively, with 12 bases between them. CDR1 is DFQATT and CDR2 is SNEGSKA in the germline V gene (reference sequence). CDR3 in DNA: TGCAGTGCGACACAGGACCTCTATGGCTACACCTTC. Protein: CSATQDLYGYTF.

In this sample, this clonotype turned up once. This chain joins TRBV20-1 and TRBJ2-7, with 10 bases aligning to TRBD2. Per the germline V gene, CDR1 is DFQATT and CDR2 is SNEGSKA (reference sequence). The J segment lost 4 bases and the V segment lost 6 bases, leaving 12 bases of the junction unmatched. The CDR3 has 15 residues. CDR3 DNA sequence: TGCAGTGCCCCAACCCCAGCGGGAGGGGGTTACGAGCAGTACTTC. Residues: CSAPTPAGGGYEQYF.

The chain recombines TRBV18 with TRBJ1-1, with 8 bases matching TRBD1. Germline V gives CDR1 KGHSH, CDR2 LQKENI. This CDR3 has 17 amino acids. The V segment lost 3 bases and the J segment 5 bases; nucleotides outside the gene matches: 14. CDR3 residues: CASSPPGTGLRGTEAFF. DNA of the CDR3: TGTGCCAGCTCACCCCCCGGGACAGGCCTAAGGGGAACTGAAGCTTTCTTT.

The rearrangement joins TRBV13 to TRBJ1-4, with 9 bases fitting TRBD1. The CDR3 has 15 amino acids. With V trimmed by 1 base and J by 5 bases, 2 bases remained unmatched. Germline CDR1 PRHDT, CDR2 FYEKMQ (reference sequence). The CDR3 is CASSLEGTGNEKLFF. The CDR3 DNA reads as TGTGCCAGCAGCTTAGAAGGGACAGGGAATGAAAAACTGTTTTTT. The full variable domain, with the rest looked up from reference TRBV13 and TRBJ1-4, is AAGVIQSPRHLIKEKRETATLKCYPIPRHDTVYWYQQGPGQDPQFLISFYEKMQSDKGSIPDRFSAQQFSDYHSELNMSSLELGDSALYFCASSLEGTGNEKLFFGSGTQLSVL.

The chain recombines TRBV7-2 with TRBJ2-7, with no clear D. The end of the DNA fits TRBJ2-5 better, so the J call may be wrong. CDR1 is SGHTA, CDR2 FQGNSA, per germline. This CDR3 is built from 13 residues. CDR3 DNA: TGTGCCAGCAGCACACTTTTAAAAGAGACCCAGTACTTC. It specifies CASSTLLKETQYF.

CDR3 DNA: TGTGCCAGCAGCTTAGAGCGGAGTGCAGATACGCAGTATTTT. Residues: CASSLERSADTQYF. This rearrangement joins TRBV7-2 to TRBJ2-3, with D possibly matching TRBD2 (5 bases). Germline-derived CDR1 and CDR2 are SGHTA and FQGNSA. This CDR3 has 14 residues. Trimming removed 1 base from V and 4 bases from J, with 9 bases in between.

The chain carries TRBV27 and TRBJ2-3; TRBD1 aligns across 7 bases. In germline, CDR1 is MNHEY, CDR2 SMNVEV (reference sequence). The ends lost 10 bases at V and 2 bases at J; junction bases unmatched: 6. The CDR3 is 13 residues long. The CDR3, as DNA: TGTGCCACCAAGACAGGGAACACAGATACGCAGTATTTT. Translated: CATKTGNTDTQYF.

J is TRBJ2-3 and V is TRBV7-2, with D uncertain. The CDR3 runs to 17 residues. Trimming took off 5 bases at V and 0 bases at J, with 18 bases between the two ends. In germline, CDR1 is SGHTA, CDR2 FQGNSA. The CDR3 region is CASSIRARAASTDTQYF. CDR3 DNA sequence: TGTGCCAGCAGCATTAGGGCCCGGGCAGCTAGCACAGATACGCAGTATTTT.

This clonotype was found once. This chain joins TRBV7-2 and TRBJ2-3, with TRBD2 as a possible D gene (7 bases). This CDR3 spans 15 amino acids. The germline gives CDR1 SGHTA, CDR2 FQGNSA. V lost 5 bases to trimming and J lost 6 bases, with 18 bases between them. The DNA for the CDR3 is TGTGCCAGCAGCCCGGGGGGACAAGGTTTGGATACGCAGTATTTT. Its translation: CASSPGGQGLDTQYF.

The chain is built from TRBV6-2 or TRBV6-3 and TRBJ2-3; D unresolved. The germline V gene has CDR1 MNHEY and CDR2 SVGEGT. This CDR3 comprises 12 residues. V lost 2 bases and J 8 bases, leaving 8 bases between the germline ends. CDR3: CASSYGFGTQYF. The CDR3, as DNA: TGTGCCAGCAGTTACGGTTTCGGTACGCAGTATTTT.

This clonotype showed up just a few times. The V and J genes are TRBV7-9 and TRBJ2-7, with D hard to call. This CDR3 is 11 amino acids long. The V gene lost 7 bases and the J gene lost 2 bases, with 6 bases spanning the gap. The germline gives CDR1 SEHNR, CDR2 FQNEAQ (reference sequence). CDR3 in DNA: TGTGCCAGCACGTCGACCTACGAGCAGTACTTC. It translates to CASTSTYEQYF.

The CDR3 is CSAMGLAGPYEQYF. Written as DNA, the CDR3 is TGCAGTGCTATGGGACTAGCGGGACCCTACGAGCAGTACTTC. The rearrangement joins TRBV20-1 to TRBJ2-7, with 13 bases that match TRBD2. V lost 4 bases and J lost 2; bases outside the gene matches: 2. CDR1 is DFQATT, CDR2 SNEGSKA, per germline (reference sequence). The CDR3 length is 14 residues.

The sample holds many counts of this clonotype. The chain couples TRBV6-6 to TRBJ2-3; 7 nucleotides line up with TRBD2. J was trimmed by 0 bases and V by 6 bases; bases with no gene match: 6. Germline V lookup: CDR1 MNHNY, CDR2 SVGAGI (reference sequence). The CDR3 length is 15 residues. Here the CDR3 DNA reads TGTGCCAGCAGCCCCCGGCGGGGGAGCACAGATACGCAGTATTTT. Protein sequence: CASSPRRGSTDTQYF.

This clonotype was observed a single time. This rearrangement joins TRBV27 to TRBJ2-3, with D possibly TRBD2 on 6 matching bases. Per germline, CDR1 MNHEY and CDR2 SMNVEV (reference sequence). V was shortened by 8 bases and J by 2 bases, with 14 bases between the two germline ends. The CDR3 runs to 14 residues. This CDR3 reads CASSWDFYTDTQYF. CDR3 DNA: TGTGCCAGCTCATGGGACTTTTACACAGATACGCAGTATTTT.

The chain uses TRBV24-1 and TRBJ2-3; TRBD1 matches 8 bases. Germline values: CDR1 KGHDR, CDR2 SFDVKD. The J segment lost 3 bases and the V segment lost 4 bases, leaving 11 bases of the junction unmatched. This CDR3 contains 17 residues. In DNA, the CDR3 is TGTGCCACCAGTGACCGGGCCTATACAGGGGGGACAGATACGCAGTATTTT. Encoded protein: CATSDRAYTGGTDTQYF.

The chain uses TRBV7-2 and TRBJ2-7, with 9 nucleotides matching TRBD1. The CDR3 is 15 amino acids. After removal of 1 base from V and 4 bases from J, the junction contained 5 bases not matched to a gene. Germline values: CDR1 SGHTA, CDR2 FQGNSA. CDR3: CASSLGGTGLYEQYF. CDR3 sequence (DNA): TGTGCCAGCAGCTTAGGCGGGACAGGGCTTTACGAGCAGTACTTC.

V gene TRBV29-1 combines with J gene TRBJ2-1; 7 positions agree with TRBD1. V lost 7 bases and J lost 8; bases outside the gene matches: 11. CDR3 length: 13 residues. Germline assignment: CDR1 SQVTM and CDR2 ANQGSEA. The CDR3 bases are TGCAGCGAGTACAGGGGTCAAGGCGATGAGCAGTTCTTC. Its protein product is CSEYRGQGDEQFF.

The V call is TRBV4-1, the J call TRBJ2-3; unclear D gene. CDR1 is MGHRA, CDR2 YSYEKL, per germline. The CDR3 is 14 residues long. The ends were cut back, 3 bases at V and 0 bases at J, with 7 bases in the middle. The CDR3, as DNA: TGCGCCAGCAGCCACATCTCTAGCACAGATACGCAGTATTTT. It codes for CASSHISSTDTQYF.

The J gene is TRBJ2-7, the V gene TRBV12-3 or TRBV12-4; 7 bases line up with TRBD1. Trimming took 3 bases from V and 3 from J; bases not matched to a gene: 8. The CDR3 loop spans 15 amino acids. The CDR3 nucleotides are TGTGCCAGCAGTTTGGTACAGGGGTGTCACTACGAGCAGTACTTC. It is translated as CASSLVQGCHYEQYF.

V is TRBV2 and J is TRBJ2-5; D might be TRBD1 (5 bases). In germline, CDR1 is SNHLY, CDR2 FYNNEI. V lost 7 bases to trimming and J lost 5 bases, with 11 bases between them. There are 12 residues in the CDR3. The CDR3 sequence is CASKGLEETQYF. CDR3 nucleotide sequence: TGTGCCAGCAAGGGGTTGGAGGAGACCCAGTACTTC.

This clonotype turned up a few times. This chain links TRBV24-1 with TRBJ2-3, with TRBD2 as a possible D gene (6 bases). The V and J ends lost 4 bases and 5 bases respectively, with 9 bases between them. CDR3 length: 13 amino acids. In germline, CDR1 is KGHDR, CDR2 SFDVKD. In DNA form, the CDR3 reads TGTGCCACCAGTGAGCGGGGTGGAGATACGCAGTATTTT. Translating it yields CATSERGGDTQYF.